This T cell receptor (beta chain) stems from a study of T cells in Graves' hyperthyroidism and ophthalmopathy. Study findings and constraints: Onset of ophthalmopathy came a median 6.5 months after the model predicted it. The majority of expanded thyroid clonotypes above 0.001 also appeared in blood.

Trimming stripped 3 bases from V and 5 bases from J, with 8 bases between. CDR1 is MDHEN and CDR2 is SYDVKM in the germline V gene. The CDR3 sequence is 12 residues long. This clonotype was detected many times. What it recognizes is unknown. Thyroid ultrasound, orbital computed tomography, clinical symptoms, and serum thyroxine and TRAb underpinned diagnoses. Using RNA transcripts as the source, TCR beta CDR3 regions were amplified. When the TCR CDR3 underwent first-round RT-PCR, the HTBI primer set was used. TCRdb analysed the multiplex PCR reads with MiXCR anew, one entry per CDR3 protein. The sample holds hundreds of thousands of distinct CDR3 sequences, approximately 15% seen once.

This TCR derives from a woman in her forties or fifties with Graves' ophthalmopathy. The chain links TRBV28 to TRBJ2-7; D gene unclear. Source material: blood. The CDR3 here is CASSLVGNEQYF. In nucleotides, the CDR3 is TGTGCCAGCAGTTTGGTGGGAAACGAGCAGTACTTC.